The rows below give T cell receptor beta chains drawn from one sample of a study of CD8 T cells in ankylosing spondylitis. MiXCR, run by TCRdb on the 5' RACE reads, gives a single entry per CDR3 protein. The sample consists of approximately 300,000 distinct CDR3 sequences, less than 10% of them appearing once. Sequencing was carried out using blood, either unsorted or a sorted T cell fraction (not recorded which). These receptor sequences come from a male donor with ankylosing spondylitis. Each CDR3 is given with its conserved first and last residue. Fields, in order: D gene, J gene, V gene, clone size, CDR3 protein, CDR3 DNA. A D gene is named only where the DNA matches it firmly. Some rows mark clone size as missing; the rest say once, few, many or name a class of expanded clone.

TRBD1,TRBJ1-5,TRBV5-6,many,CASSPGTGVGNQPQHF,TGTGCCAGCAGCCCCGGGACAGGGGTAGGCAATCAGCCCCAGCATTTT
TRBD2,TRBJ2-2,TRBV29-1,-,CSVRTSGRFRNTGELFF,TGCAGCGTTCGGACTAGCGGGAGATTTAGGAACACCGGGGAGCTGTTTTTT
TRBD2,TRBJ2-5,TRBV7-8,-,CASSLRTREGHETQYF,TGTGCCAGCAGCTTACGGACGCGGGAGGGCCATGAGACCCAGTACTTC
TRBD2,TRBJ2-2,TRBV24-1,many,CATSDPSRTSGTGELFF,TGTGCCACCAGTGATCCCTCCCGGACTAGCGGAACCGGGGAGCTGTTTTTT
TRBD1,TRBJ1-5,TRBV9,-,CASSADRGDQPQHF,TGTGCCAGCAGCGCCGACAGGGGAGATCAGCCCCAGCATTTT
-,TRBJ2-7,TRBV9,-,CASSVGSDYEQYF,TGTGCCAGCAGCGTAGGCAGCGACTACGAGCAGTACTTC
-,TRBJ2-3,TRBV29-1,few,CSGLIQGGTDTQYF,TGCAGCGGATTGATACAGGGAGGCACAGATACGCAGTATTTT
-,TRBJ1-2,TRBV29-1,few,CSVGPNGQMPGNGYTF,TGCAGCGTTGGCCCGAACGGACAGATGCCTGGAAATGGCTACACCTTC
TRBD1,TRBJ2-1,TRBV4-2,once,CASSQGQGDINEQFF,TGTGCCAGCAGCCAGGGACAGGGGGATATCAATGAGCAGTTCTTC
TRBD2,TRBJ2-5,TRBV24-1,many,CATSSGSRETQYF,TGTGCCACCAGTAGCGGGAGTAGGGAGACCCAGTACTTC
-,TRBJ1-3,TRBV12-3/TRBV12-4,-,CASSLGQGIISGNTIYF,TGTGCCAGCAGTTTGGGACAAGGGATAATCTCTGGAAACACCATATATTTT
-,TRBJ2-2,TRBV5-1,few,CASSARTAANTGELFF,TGCGCCAGCAGCGCCAGGACAGCCGCGAACACCGGGGAGCTGTTTTTT
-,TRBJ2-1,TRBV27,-,CASSLGASRYNEQFF,TGTGCCAGCAGTTTAGGGGCTAGTCGGTACAATGAGCAGTTCTTC
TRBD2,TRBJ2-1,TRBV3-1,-,CASSQDIAGGYNEQFF,TGTGCCAGCAGCCAAGATATAGCGGGAGGTTACAATGAGCAGTTCTTC
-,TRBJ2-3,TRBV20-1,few,CTARWRATDTQYF,TGCACCGCTAGATGGCGCGCCACAGATACGCAGTATTTT
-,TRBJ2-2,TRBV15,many,CATSRDRAGELFF,TGTGCCACCAGCAGAGATCGAGCCGGGGAGCTGTTTTTT
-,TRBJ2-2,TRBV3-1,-,CASSSRGFQPTGELFF,TGTGCCAGCAGCTCCAGGGGTTTTCAGCCGACCGGGGAGCTGTTTTTT
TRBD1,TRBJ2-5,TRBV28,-,CASSPRGQGQETQYF,TGTGCCAGCAGCCCACGCGGACAGGGACAAGAGACCCAGTACTTC
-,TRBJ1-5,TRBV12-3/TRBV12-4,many,CASSSGSEPPYQPQHF,TGTGCCAGCAGTTCTGGGTCAGAACCGCCGTATCAGCCCCAGCATTTT
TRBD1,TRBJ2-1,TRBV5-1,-,CASSVDRVVYNEQFF,TGCGCCAGCAGCGTTGACAGGGTGGTTTACAATGAGCAGTTCTTC
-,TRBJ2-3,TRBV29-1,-,CSGGSVGNTQYF,TGCAGCGGCGGATCGGTTGGAAATACGCAGTATTTT
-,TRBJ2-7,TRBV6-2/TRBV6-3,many,CASKIGRTYEQYF,TGTGCCAGCAAAATAGGGCGTACCTACGAGCAGTACTTC
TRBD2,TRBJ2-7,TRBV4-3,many,CASSQVTSGIYEQYF,TGCGCCAGCAGCCAGGTGACTAGCGGGATTTACGAGCAGTACTTC
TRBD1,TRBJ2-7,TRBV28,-,CASRGQGVPYEQYF,TGTGCCAGCAGAGGACAGGGAGTTCCCTACGAGCAGTACTTC
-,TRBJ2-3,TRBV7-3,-,CASSSEGGGPGDTQYF,TGTGCCAGCAGCTCCGAGGGGGGAGGGCCGGGAGATACGCAGTATTTT
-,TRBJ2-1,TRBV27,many,CASSLTWDRGNEQFF,TGTGCCAGCAGTTTAACTTGGGACCGCGGGAATGAGCAGTTCTTC
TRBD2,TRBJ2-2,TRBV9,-,CASSVREGNTGELFF,TGTGCCAGCAGCGTCCGGGAGGGGAACACCGGGGAGCTGTTTTTT
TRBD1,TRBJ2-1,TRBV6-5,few,CASSYSSGTEYNEQFF,TGTGCCAGCAGTTACTCCTCCGGGACAGAATACAATGAGCAGTTCTTC
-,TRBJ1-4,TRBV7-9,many,CASSFNSQNEKLFF,TGTGCCAGCAGCTTCAACAGCCAGAATGAAAAACTGTTTTTT
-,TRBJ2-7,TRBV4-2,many,CASSQTGSTYEQYF,TGTGCCAGCAGCCAGACCGGGAGCACCTACGAGCAGTACTTC
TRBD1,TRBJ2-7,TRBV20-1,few,CSVRRQGIYEQYF,TGCAGTGTCCGCAGACAGGGGATCTACGAGCAGTACTTC
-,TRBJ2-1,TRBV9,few,CASSVDGLDEQFF,TGTGCCAGCAGCGTAGACGGGTTGGATGAGCAGTTCTTC
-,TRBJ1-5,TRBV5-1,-,CASSATGTRNQPQHF,TGCGCCAGCAGCGCAACAGGGACTCGCAATCAGCCCCAGCATTTT
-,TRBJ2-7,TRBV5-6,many,CASSRVRYEQYF,TGTGCCAGCAGCAGGGTTAGGTACGAGCAGTACTTC
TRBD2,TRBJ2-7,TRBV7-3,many,CASSLTSGTDEQYF,TGTGCCAGCAGCCTGACTAGCGGGACCGACGAGCAGTACTTC
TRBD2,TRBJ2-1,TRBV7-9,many,CASSTLAGELYNEQFF,TGTGCCAGCAGCACCTTAGCGGGAGAGCTCTACAATGAGCAGTTCTTC
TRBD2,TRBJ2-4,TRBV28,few,CASSLGPGGKNIQYF,TGTGCCAGCAGTTTGGGCCCCGGGGGGAAAAACATTCAGTACTTC
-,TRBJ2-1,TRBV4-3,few,CSSSHIPSSYNEQFF,TGCTCCAGCAGCCACATTCCCAGCTCCTACAATGAGCAGTTCTTC
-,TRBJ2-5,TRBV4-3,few,CASSQDLGTQETQYF,TGCGCCAGCAGCCAAGATCTGGGCACACAAGAGACCCAGTACTTC
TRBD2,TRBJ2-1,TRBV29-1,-,CSVASGRQGNEQFF,TGCAGCGTTGCTAGCGGGAGGCAGGGGAATGAGCAGTTCTTC
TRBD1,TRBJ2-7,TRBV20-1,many,CSALPGQRNEQYF,TGCAGTGCTTTACCGGGACAGCGGAACGAGCAGTACTTC
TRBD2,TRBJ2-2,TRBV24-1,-,CATRGLAGHGELFF,TGTGCCACCAGAGGACTAGCGGGGCACGGGGAGCTGTTTTTT
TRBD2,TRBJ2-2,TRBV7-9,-,CASSFTSASNTGELFF,TGTGCCAGCAGCTTCACTAGCGCCTCGAACACCGGGGAGCTGTTTTTT
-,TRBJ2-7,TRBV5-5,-,CASSWTGRGDEQYF,TGTGCCAGCAGCTGGACCGGGAGAGGAGACGAGCAGTACTTC
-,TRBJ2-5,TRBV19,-,CASSRIGQGMETQYF,TGTGCCAGTAGTAGGATTGGGCAGGGAATGGAGACCCAGTACTTC
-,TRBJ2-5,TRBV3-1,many,CAIRGLGETQYF,TGTGCCATTAGGGGCCTCGGGGAGACCCAGTACTTC
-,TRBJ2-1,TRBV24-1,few,CATSDPARGRSYNEQFF,TGTGCCACCAGTGACCCCGCCAGGGGTCGGTCCTACAATGAGCAGTTCTTC
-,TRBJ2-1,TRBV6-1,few,CASRPTNLGATEQFF,TGTGCCAGCAGGCCCACCAACCTAGGAGCCACTGAGCAGTTCTTC
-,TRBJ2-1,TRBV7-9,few,CASSLEGVGQQFF,TGTGCCAGCAGCTTGGAGGGAGTGGGTCAGCAGTTCTTC